The 7 T cell receptor beta chains reported below all come from one sample, sequenced in a study of OX40 agonist ivuxolimab in advanced cancers. The table came from immunoSEQ multiplex PCR; TCRdb's copy has only in-frame clones and leaves some out. This repertoire shows tens of thousands of clones, roughly nine tenths found once; its top ten account for under 0.4%. The material sequenced was CD4+ or CD8+ T cells sorted from blood, taken in a trial of the OX40 agonist ivuxolimab. The receptors shown here come from an adult with an advanced solid tumor such as melanoma, head and neck, liver or kidney cancer.

The CDR3 protein is CSVVLRIMNTEAFF. CDR3 sequence (DNA): TGCAGCGTTGTCCTAAGGATTATGAACACTGAAGCTTTCTTT. This chain joins TRBV29-1 and TRBJ1-1; D not resolved. Looked up from germline, CDR1 is SQVTM and CDR2 is ANQGSEA. Trimming left V 4 bases short and J 0 bases short, with 12 bases between. The CDR3 is 14 amino acids. Combining the CDR3 with reference TRBV29-1 and TRBJ1-1 gives the whole variable domain SAVISQKPSRDICQRGTSLTIQCQVDSQVTMMFWYRQQPGQSLTLIATANQGSEATYESGFVIDKFPISRPNLTFSTLTVSNMSPEDSSIYLCSVVLRIMNTEAFFGQGTRLTVV.

This clone was observed a few times. The chain couples TRBV5-1 to TRBJ1-2; tentatively, D is TRBD1 (5 bases). The CDR3 extends over 14 amino acids. The ends were cut back, 6 bases at V and 4 bases at J, with 16 bases in the middle. Germline V gives CDR1 SGHRS, CDR2 YFSETQ. The DNA for the CDR3 is TGCGCCAGCACTATCGGGACGGATACCTATGGCTACACCTTC. Translating gives CASTIGTDTYGYTF.

Concerning this clone: Other DNA variants within this sample encode the same CDR3. The V gene is TRBV18, the J gene TRBJ1-5; no reliable D call. CDR1 and CDR2 from the germline V gene are KGHSH and LQKENI. The V gene lost 3 bases and the J gene lost 1 base, with 10 bases spanning the gap. This CDR3 region has 15 residues. Written as DNA, the CDR3 is TGTGCCAGCTCACCTCTCGGTGGGAGCAATCAGCCCCAGCATTTT. Its protein product is CASSPLGGSNQPQHF.

The chain uses TRBV28 and TRBJ2-3; D call uncertain. Between the trimmed V and J ends, which lost 3 bases and 2 bases, there was a span of 18 bases. The CDR3 has 17 amino acids. The germline V gene encodes CDR1 MDHEN and CDR2 SYDVKM. This chain's CDR3 is CASSFSPSSPVTDTQYF. The DNA of the CDR3 is TGTGCCAGCAGTTTTTCGCCCTCCTCCCCCGTCACAGATACGCAGTATTTT.

The chain is built from TRBV4-3 and TRBJ2-5; D unresolved. Germline V gene data show CDR1 as LGHNA and CDR2 as YSLEER. The CDR3 extends over 14 amino acids. With 1 base removed from V and 5 bases from J, the gap between germline ends came to 11 bases. CDR3 protein: CASSQGLGDETQYF. CDR3 sequence (DNA): TGCGCCAGCAGCCAAGGTTTGGGTGACGAGACCCAGTACTTC.

The V gene is TRBV19, the J gene TRBJ2-7; TRBD2 aligns across 15 bases. V trimming: 8 bases; J trimming: 1 base; junction bases outside the gene matches: 3. This CDR3 is 15 amino acids long. From germline, CDR1 is LNHDA and CDR2 SQIVND (reference sequence). This CDR3 is CASAGLAGGSYEQYF. As DNA, the CDR3 is TGTGCCAGTGCCGGACTAGCGGGAGGGTCCTACGAGCAGTACTTC.

V usage is TRBV28 and J usage is TRBJ1-2; perhaps TRBD1 as D (5 bases). V was pared by 8 bases and J by 4 bases, with 8 bases between. Per the germline V gene, CDR1 is MDHEN and CDR2 is SYDVKM. CDR3 size: 11 residues. CDR3 residues: CASWGIYGYTF. The CDR3 nucleotides are TGTGCCAGCTGGGGCATCTATGGCTACACCTTC.